This T cell receptor (beta chain) was sequenced for a study of beta chain features in type 1 diabetes. Study background: Cell yields, gender and age were similar in healthy donors and patients. Study-wide results and caveats: Researchers could not determine here whether HLA type influences TCRB rearrangement. In every one of the four CD4+ subsets, TCRB CDR3s were moderately but significantly shorter in Type 1 diabetes patients.

To note about this clone: Its antigen is not known.

Expressed TCRB transcripts got sequenced, as all isolated RNA was reverse transcribed. Some clones are missing from TCRdb's copy, which holds only in-frame ones; the method was immunoSEQ multiplex PCR. Among about 340,000 clones listed, about 13% were seen once. It was via CD45RO/CCR7/CD25/CD127/CD95/CD27 that CD4+ naive, central memory, regulatory and stem cell-like memory cells were sorted. The sequence was collected from a woman between 18 and 29 years old with type 1 diabetes. Sequenced input: naive CD4+ T cells from blood.

CDR3 sequence: CATSPGLAGANEQFF. The CDR3 DNA is TGTGCCACCAGCCCGGGACTAGCGGGAGCCAATGAGCAGTTCTTC. The V gene is TRBV15, the J gene TRBJ2-1; 14 nucleotides match TRBD2. Germline V CDR1 and CDR2: LNHNV, YYDKDF (reference sequence). V shed 5 bases and J 6 bases; nucleotides not matched to a gene: 3. The CDR3 runs 15 residues.